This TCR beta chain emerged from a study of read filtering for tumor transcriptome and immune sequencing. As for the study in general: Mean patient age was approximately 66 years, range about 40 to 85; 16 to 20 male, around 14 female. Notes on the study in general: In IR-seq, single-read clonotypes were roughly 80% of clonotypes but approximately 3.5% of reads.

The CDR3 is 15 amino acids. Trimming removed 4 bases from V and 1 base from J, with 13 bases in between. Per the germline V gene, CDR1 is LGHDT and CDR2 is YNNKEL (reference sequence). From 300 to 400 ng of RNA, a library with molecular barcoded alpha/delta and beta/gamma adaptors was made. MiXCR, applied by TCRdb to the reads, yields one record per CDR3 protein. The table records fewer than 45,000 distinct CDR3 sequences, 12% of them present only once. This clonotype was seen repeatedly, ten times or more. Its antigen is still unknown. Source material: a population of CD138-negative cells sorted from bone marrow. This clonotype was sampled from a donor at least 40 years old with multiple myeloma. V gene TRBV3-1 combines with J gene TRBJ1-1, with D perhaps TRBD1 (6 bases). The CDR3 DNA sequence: TGTGCCAGCAGCCCTACGGCGGGGGCGAACACTGAAGCTTTCTTT. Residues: CASSPTAGANTEAFF.